The clone carrying this TCR beta chain was observed at least ten times. Its antigen is currently unknown. This sample is part of a study of CD8+CD57+ T cells in acquired aplastic anemia. For the study at large: The study obtained an average of about 3.4 ug of DNA from sorted CD4+ and CD8+ cells.

TCR beta VDJ and CDR3 were profiled, and genomic DNA was the template. Each CDR3 protein is one row after TCRdb ran MiXCR on the reads. The table records more than 95,000 distinct CDR3 sequences, over 30% of them present only once. Germline V gene lookup returns CDR1 LNHDA and CDR2 SQIVND (reference sequence). Trimming removed 6 bases at V and 2 bases at J, with 15 bases between. The CDR3 spans 15 residues. Patients picked for sequencing had shown CD8+CD57+ cell expansion detected by flow cytometry. At blood sampling, none of the patients had yet received therapy. Findings and caveats of the study: Patients and controls had in common approximately 28 CD8+ CDR3 sequences.

This TCR was recovered from a human donor with aplastic anemia. This chain links TRBV19 with TRBJ2-3; no definite D call. Input material: sorted CD4+, CD8+, or CD8+CD57+ T cells (not recorded which) from PBMCs. Here the CDR3 DNA reads TGTGCCAGTAGGCTGACGAACGCTATCACAGATACGCAGTATTTT. Its translation: CASRLTNAITDTQYF.